These 25 T cell receptor beta chains were all obtained from the same sample, sequenced in a study of naive and memory T cell subsets. Both TRBC1 and TRBC2 were covered by a beta constant-region primer of two equimolar oligonucleotides. Ligated cDNA was amplified by four rounds of PCR with nested alpha and beta constant-region primers and SP2. One entry per CDR3 protein results from TCRdb running MiXCR on the UMI-ligation and nested PCR reads. The sample has over 110,000 distinct CDR3 sequences; approximately 18% are singletons. Overall study findings and caveats: Naive repertoires, especially CD8, held a few larger clonotypes, possibly memory cells re-expressing CD45RA.

These TCRs' antigens remain unknown. Source material: naive CD8+ T cells from blood. The receptor set was obtained from a human donor in good health.

The rearrangement uses TRBV12-3 or TRBV12-4 and TRBJ1-6; 10 nucleotides agree with TRBD1. This CDR3 has 15 amino acids. V was clipped by 0 bases and J by 10 bases; unmatched bases: 3. DNA for the CDR3: TGTGCCAGCAGTTTAGCGGGACAGGGGCAATCACCCCTCCACTTT. Translating it yields CASSLAGQGQSPLHF.

The rearrangement links TRBV14 to TRBJ2-1; D unclear. Trimming left V 4 bases short and J 1 base short, with 5 bases between. The CDR3 has 13 residues. Germline V gene sequence: CDR1 SGHDN, CDR2 FVKESK. The CDR3 spells CASSPWSYNEQFF. In DNA form, the CDR3 reads TGTGCCAGCAGCCCGTGGTCCTACAATGAGCAGTTCTTC.

This clonotype was counted only a few times. CDR3 DNA: TGTGCCAGCAGTTTAGGGGCAGGGGGCGCGGGTCAGCCCCAGCATTTT. Translation: CASSLGAGGAGQPQHF. The chain links TRBV27 to TRBJ1-5, with 8 bases identical to TRBD1. CDR3 length: 16 amino acids. Unmatched junction bases numbered 9, after V lost 2 bases and J lost 6 bases. Germline CDR1 is MNHEY and CDR2 is SMNVEV (reference sequence).

There are a few counts of this clonotype. The chain couples TRBV6-5 to TRBJ1-2; possible D gene TRBD1, 6 bases. CDR1 and CDR2 from the germline V gene are MNHEY and SVGAGI. CDR3 length equals 16 residues. V was clipped by 6 bases and J by 0 bases, with 17 bases between them. In nucleotides, the CDR3 is TGTGCCAGCAGCTTGACGGAACCAGGGGCTAACTATGGCTACACCTTC. Translating gives CASSLTEPGANYGYTF.

The chain links TRBV12-3 or TRBV12-4 to TRBJ1-2; possible D gene TRBD1, 5 bases. Trimming left V 3 bases short and J 8 bases short, with 13 bases between. The CDR3 has 13 amino acids. The CDR3 loop reads CASSFRGIRGYTF. The CDR3, as DNA: TGTGCCAGCAGTTTCCGGGGGATTCGAGGCTACACCTTC.

This clonotype has ten or more counts. The chain links TRBV4-1 to TRBJ2-1; D uncertain. Germline V gene data show CDR1 as MGHRA and CDR2 as YSYEKL. The V end lost 6 bases, the J end lost 7 bases, and 7 bases lay between the germline ends. The CDR3 loop spans 11 amino acids. The DNA for the CDR3 is TGCGCCAGCAGTCTATGGAATGAGCAGTTCTTC. The encoded protein is CASSLWNEQFF.

V gene TRBV10-3 combines with J gene TRBJ2-2; no definite D call. Germline lookup yields CDR1 ENHRY and CDR2 SYGVKD. The ends were cut back, 6 bases at V and 3 bases at J, with 5 bases in the middle. The CDR3 spans 12 residues. This CDR3 reads CAISPDTGELFF. The CDR3 DNA is TGTGCCATCAGCCCTGACACCGGGGAGCTGTTTTTT.

This clonotype was detected only a few times. The chain couples TRBV3-1 to TRBJ1-1; TRBD1 might be the D (5 bases). This CDR3 has 14 amino acids. Trimming removed 0 bases at V and 1 base at J, with 6 bases between. Germline CDR1 and CDR2: LGHDT and YNNKEL (reference sequence). The CDR3 loop reads CASSQDGGNTEAFF. The CDR3 DNA follows: TGTGCCAGCAGCCAAGATGGGGGGAACACTGAAGCTTTCTTT.

This clonotype was observed a few times. The chain recombines TRBV2 with TRBJ2-2, with 8 bases that match TRBD1. The CDR3 contains 15 residues. With V trimmed by 7 bases and J by 5 bases, 9 bases remained unmatched. Germline CDR1 is SNHLY and CDR2 is FYNNEI. The CDR3 spells CASTGFGQGTGELFF. The CDR3 DNA reads as TGTGCCAGCACCGGATTCGGACAGGGTACCGGGGAGCTGTTTTTT.

The chain has TRBV9 and TRBJ2-2; D not certain. V dropped 5 bases and J dropped 4 bases, with 12 bases sitting between them. The CDR3 runs to 14 residues. Germline loops: CDR1 SGDLS, CDR2 YYNGEE. The CDR3 sequence is CASSPDTVTGELFF. The CDR3, as DNA: TGTGCCAGCAGTCCCGACACGGTCACCGGGGAGCTGTTTTTT.

This clonotype was seen a handful of times. The chain carries TRBV29-1 and TRBJ1-2, with D possibly being TRBD1 (5 bases). The CDR3 contains 11 residues. Germline V gene sequence: CDR1 SQVTM, CDR2 ANQGSEA. The CDR3 loop is CSTGGPDGYTF. CDR3 in DNA: TGCAGTACTGGGGGTCCAGATGGCTACACCTTC.

This clonotype showed up just a few times. The chain combines TRBV19 with TRBJ1-1; D unresolved. V was trimmed by 6 bases and J by 2 bases, leaving 19 bases between them. Germline assignment: CDR1 LNHDA and CDR2 SQIVND (reference sequence). CDR3 length equals 16 residues. CDR3 sequence: CASSQYPPVTNTEAFF. CDR3 DNA sequence: TGTGCCAGTAGCCAATACCCCCCGGTGACCAACACTGAAGCTTTCTTT.

This chain connects TRBV14 to TRBJ2-1; D not resolved. This CDR3 is built from 14 residues. The germline V gene has CDR1 SGHDN and CDR2 FVKESK. The V and J ends lost 0 bases and 10 bases respectively, with 13 bases between them. Here the CDR3 reads CASSQDEVDAEQFF. CDR3 DNA: TGTGCCAGCAGCCAAGATGAGGTAGACGCGGAGCAGTTCTTC. The whole variable domain, filled in from reference TRBV14 and TRBJ2-1, reads EAGVTQFPSHSVIEKGQTVTLRCDPISGHDNLYWYRRVMGKEIKFLLHFVKESKQDESGMPNNRFLAERTGGTYSTLKVQPAELEDSGVYFCASSQDEVDAEQFFGPGTRLTVL.

The rearrangement links TRBV28 to TRBJ2-5, with TRBD2 identical over 11 bases. Germline CDR1 MDHEN, CDR2 SYDVKM. The junction had 3 bases not matched to a gene; V was cut back by 2 bases and J by 1 base. The CDR3 runs 16 residues. The CDR3 DNA reads as TGTGCCAGCAGTTTACCGACTAGCGGGGCCCAAGAGACCCAGTACTTC. It translates to CASSLPTSGAQETQYF.

This clonotype has just a few counts. The CDR3 sequence: CASSLEVAGGWYEQYF. DNA of the CDR3: TGTGCCAGCAGCTTGGAGGTAGCGGGAGGTTGGTACGAGCAGTACTTC. The chain recombines TRBV5-6 with TRBJ2-7; 10 nucleotides match TRBD2. The J segment lost 4 bases and the V segment lost 0 bases, leaving 7 bases of the junction unmatched. CDR3 length: 16 residues. CDR1 is SGHDT, CDR2 YYEEEE, per germline.

In DNA form, the CDR3 reads TGTGCCAGCAGGGCCCCTCTAGCGGGAGACCACCCAGATACGCAGTATTTT. Its translation is CASRAPLAGDHPDTQYF. This sequence joins TRBV2 and TRBJ2-3, with TRBD2 matching 10 bases. Germline assignment: CDR1 SNHLY and CDR2 FYNNEI. This CDR3 contains 17 residues. V gave up 6 bases and J gave up 4 bases; unmatched junction bases: 13.

A few counts support this clonotype. The chain joins TRBV28 to TRBJ2-1, with a possible D match to TRBD1 (6 bases). Germline assignment: CDR1 MDHEN and CDR2 SYDVKM. The V gene lost 2 bases and the J gene lost 1 base, with 12 bases spanning the gap. CDR3 length equals 16 residues. As DNA, the CDR3 is TGTGCCAGCAGTTTAGAGGGGGTAACTTCCTACAATGAGCAGTTCTTC. It encodes CASSLEGVTSYNEQFF.

V gene TRBV20-1 combines with J gene TRBJ2-5, with 8 bases identical to TRBD2. The CDR3 covers 17 residues. V trimming: 2 bases; J trimming: 1 base; junction bases outside the gene matches: 12. Germline V gene data show CDR1 as DFQATT and CDR2 as SNEGSKA (reference sequence). Here the CDR3 reads CSARYTSGSFFQETQYF. In DNA form, the CDR3 reads TGCAGTGCTAGATACACTAGCGGCTCGTTCTTCCAAGAGACCCAGTACTTC.

The chain has TRBV24-1 and TRBJ1-5; D is unclear. Germline lookup yields CDR1 KGHDR and CDR2 SFDVKD. The V end lost 12 bases, the J end lost 1 base, and 12 bases lay between the germline ends. This CDR3 is 13 amino acids long. CDR3 loop: CAPPGVSNQPQHF. The CDR3 region has the DNA TGTGCCCCGCCCGGGGTGAGCAATCAGCCCCAGCATTTT.

This clonotype was counted only a few times. The V call is TRBV7-9, the J call TRBJ2-5, with D possibly called TRBD1 or TRBD2 (5 bases each). The germline V gene encodes CDR1 SEHNR and CDR2 FQNEAQ (reference sequence). There are 18 residues in the CDR3. V dropped 5 bases and J dropped 1 base, with 23 bases sitting between them. The CDR3 loop is CASSPTGGTDQIQETQYF. In DNA, the CDR3 is TGTGCCAGCAGCCCAACCGGTGGGACCGACCAAATCCAAGAGACCCAGTACTTC.

This clonotype has just a few counts. V gene TRBV20-1 combines with J gene TRBJ1-1, with D possibly TRBD1 on 6 matching bases. This CDR3 comprises 12 residues. Germline V gene data show CDR1 as DFQATT and CDR2 as SNEGSKA (reference sequence). Here the CDR3 reads CLMGTQNTEAFF. CDR3 DNA: TGCCTGATGGGGACACAGAACACTGAAGCTTTCTTT.

J is TRBJ2-7 and V is TRBV27; TRBD1 or TRBD2 may be the D gene (5 bases each). Germline V lookup: CDR1 MNHEY, CDR2 SMNVEV (reference sequence). The V gene lost 9 bases and the J gene lost 2 bases, with 11 bases spanning the gap. The CDR3 is 12 residues long. The CDR3 region is CASWGRTYEQYF. Here the CDR3 DNA reads TGTGCCAGTTGGGGACGGACCTACGAGCAGTACTTC.

CDR3 DNA sequence: TGCGCCAGCAGCTTGCTTACCTTGAGGATGAACACTGAAGCTTTCTTT. As protein: CASSLLTLRMNTEAFF. The chain combines TRBV5-1 with TRBJ1-1; D remains ambiguous. Trimming removed 1 base at V and 0 bases at J, with 13 bases between. The CDR3 spans 16 residues. Germline-derived CDR1 and CDR2 are SGHRS and YFSETQ. Supplemented by reference TRBV5-1 and TRBJ1-1, the full variable domain reads KAGVTQTPRYLIKTRGQQVTLSCSPISGHRSVSWYQQTPGQGLQFLFEYFSETQRNKGNFPGRFSGRQFSNSRSEMNVSTLELGDSALYLCASSLLTLRMNTEAFFGQGTRLTVV.

This chain uses TRBV27 with TRBJ2-3; the match to TRBD2 covers 10 bases. The J segment lost 6 bases and the V segment lost 0 bases, leaving 15 bases of the junction unmatched. Germline V gene sequence: CDR1 MNHEY, CDR2 SMNVEV (reference sequence). This CDR3 spans 19 amino acids. CDR3: CASSLSLPYPSGSTDTQYF. The CDR3 nucleotides read TGTGCCAGCAGTTTATCGCTTCCATATCCTAGCGGGAGTACGGATACGCAGTATTTT.

The chain links TRBV12-3 or TRBV12-4 to TRBJ2-7, with 7 bases matching TRBD1. The J segment lost 4 bases and the V segment lost 5 bases, leaving 5 bases of the junction unmatched. The CDR3 covers 13 residues. The CDR3: CASSRTGFYEQYF. CDR3 nucleotides: TGTGCCAGCAGTCGGACAGGTTTTTACGAGCAGTACTTC.